The 9 T cell receptor beta chains below all came from one sample that was sequenced in a study of blood T cell repertoires in COVID-19. Here immunoSEQ multiplex PCR was the method, and the copy in TCRdb shows in-frame clones only, minus some. This table holds roughly 27,000 clones, 70% to 90% found once. The sequenced material came from peripheral blood. The receptors originated from a human donor in a cohort sampled during active COVID-19.

J is TRBJ2-2 and V is TRBV6-2 or TRBV6-3, with D unresolved. The CDR3 is made up of 12 amino acids. V dropped 2 bases and J dropped 6 bases, with 4 bases sitting between them. From germline, CDR1 is MNHEY and CDR2 SVGEGT. CDR3 nucleotides: TGTGCCAGCAGTTACCCCGCCGGGGAGCTGTTTTTT. It is translated as CASSYPAGELFF.

The chain recombines TRBV2 with TRBJ1-2, with a possible D match to TRBD1 (6 bases). CDR1 and CDR2 from the germline V gene are SNHLY and FYNNEI. The CDR3 is made up of 12 amino acids. V was pared by 7 bases and J by 6 bases, with 12 bases between. This CDR3 reads CASTGGVNGYTF. In DNA form, the CDR3 reads TGTGCCAGCACGGGGGGCGTTAATGGCTACACCTTC.

The CDR3 loop reads CAWSLGGHTEAFF. CDR3 DNA sequence: TGTGCCTGGAGTTTGGGGGGGCACACTGAAGCTTTCTTT. The genes are TRBV30 and TRBJ1-1; TRBD1 might be the D (6 bases). V was trimmed by 2 bases and J by 3 bases, leaving 10 bases between them. CDR1 and CDR2 (germline): GTSNPN, SVGIG (reference sequence). There are 13 residues in the CDR3.

About this clone: At the DNA level, this CDR3 is encoded by other sequences in the same sample as well. CDR3 in amino acids: CASSREGGGYTF. CDR3 bases: TGTGCCAGCAGTAGGGAGGGAGGTGGCTACACCTTC. The chain links TRBV28 to TRBJ1-2; D ambiguous. Germline lookup yields CDR1 MDHEN and CDR2 SYDVKM. V shed 5 bases and J shed 7 bases, with 11 bases lying between them. CDR3 length: 12 amino acids.

The chain carries TRBV19 and TRBJ2-7; TRBD1 matches at 9 bases. CDR3 length: 16 residues. Germline V gene lookup returns CDR1 LNHDA and CDR2 SQIVND (reference sequence). The J segment lost 3 bases and the V segment lost 3 bases, leaving 9 bases of the junction unmatched. CDR3 sequence: CASSIGSGTGFYEQYF. Here the CDR3 DNA reads TGTGCCAGTAGTATCGGTTCCGGGACAGGGTTCTACGAGCAGTACTTC.

The V and J genes are TRBV11-1 and TRBJ2-7, with D possibly being TRBD2 (7 bases). The CDR3 totals 15 residues. Germline V lookup: CDR1 SGHAT, CDR2 FQDESV (reference sequence). Trimming took 2 bases from V and 4 from J, leaving 15 bases between them. DNA for the CDR3: TGTGCCAGCAGCTTACGGGCGGGGGCCGGGTACGAGCAGTACTTC. Translated: CASSLRAGAGYEQYF. Drawing the rest from reference TRBV11-1 and TRBJ2-7, the complete variable domain is EAEVAQSPRYKITEKSQAVAFWCDPISGHATLYWYRQILGQGPELLVQFQDESVVDDSQLPKDRFSAERLKGVDSTLKIQPAELGDSAMYLCASSLRAGAGYEQYFGPGTRLTVT.

The V and J genes are TRBV7-3 and TRBJ2-3, with a weak D call TRBD1 (6 bases). This CDR3 is built from 15 residues. The germline CDR1 and CDR2 sequences are SGHTA and FQGTGA. Trimming removed 2 bases from V and 1 base from J, with 10 bases in between. The DNA for the CDR3 is TGTGCCAGCAGCTTAGGGGGCATCGGCACAGATACGCAGTATTTT. As protein: CASSLGGIGTDTQYF.

The chain combines TRBV29-1 with TRBJ1-4; D might be TRBD1 (5 bases). The CDR3 spans 12 residues. In germline, CDR1 is SQVTM, CDR2 ANQGSEA. V lost 5 bases, J lost 8 bases, and 12 bases lay in between. CDR3 nucleotides: TGCAGCGTTCGGGGGGAGGGAGAAAAACTGTTTTTT. Translation: CSVRGEGEKLFF.

The chain carries TRBV7-2 and TRBJ1-2, with D perhaps matching TRBD1 (6 bases). The CDR3 is 15 residues long. Germline V gene sequence: CDR1 SGHTA, CDR2 FQGNSA. V lost 5 bases and J lost 9, with 22 bases in between. CDR3 protein: CASSTQGQGWNSYTF. The CDR3 nucleotides are TGTGCCAGCAGCACGCAGGGGCAGGGATGGAATAGCTACACCTTC.